The 28 T cell receptor beta chains listed next were all sequenced from one sample in a study of cytomegalovirus exposure and HLA in healthy donors. PCR was performed using 60 Vbeta and 13 Jbeta primers. Sequencing was performed with immunoSEQ multiplex PCR; in TCRdb, only in-frame clones are kept and a portion is missing. This table holds more than 80,000 clones, 71% found once. Specimen: PBMCs. Every receptor here comes from a female donor in good health and CMV-seronegative.

The V gene is TRBV21-1, the J gene TRBJ1-1; TRBD1, the table's D call, was not compared with the DNA. TRBV21-1 is labeled a pseudogene. This CDR3 comprises 17 residues. The CDR3, as DNA: TGTGCCAGCAGCGCTCCGAACGGGACAGGGAGATCGGGTGAAGCTTTCTTT. Translation: CASSAPNGTGRSGEAFF.

The chain carries TRBV11-3 and TRBJ1-2, with a tentative D call TRBD1 (6 bases). From germline, CDR1 is SGHNT and CDR2 YENEEA. The CDR3 is 13 amino acids. Trimming removed 7 bases from V and 0 bases from J, with 9 bases in between. The DNA for the CDR3 is TGTGCCAGCACCGGGACACCTAACTATGGCTACACCTTC. It is translated as CASTGTPNYGYTF.

The genes are TRBV30 and TRBJ1-4, with a weak D call TRBD1 (5 bases). Per the germline V gene, CDR1 is GTSNPN and CDR2 is SVGIG (reference sequence). This CDR3 region has 16 residues. The V and J ends lost 1 base and 0 bases respectively, with 12 bases between them. The CDR3 loop reads CAWSAGHPATNEKLFF. For the CDR3, the DNA is TGTGCCTGGAGTGCTGGACACCCGGCAACTAATGAAAAACTGTTTTTT.

This clone was counted only a few times. This chain connects TRBV19 to TRBJ1-3, with TRBD1 matching 8 bases. CDR1 is LNHDA, CDR2 SQIVND, per germline (reference sequence). The J segment lost 2 bases and the V segment lost 2 bases, leaving 14 bases of the junction unmatched. This CDR3 comprises 19 residues. As DNA, the CDR3 is TGTGCCAGTAGTATACGGGGGGCGGGACAGGATCTTACTGGAAACACCATATATTTT. Protein: CASSIRGAGQDLTGNTIYF.

In DNA form, the CDR3 reads TGTGCCAGTAGTAGGCCCCGGGACAGGGAATATAGCGGTCCTCAGCCCCAGCATTTT. It codes for CASSRPRDREYSGPQPQHF. The chain uses TRBV19 and TRBJ1-5; TRBD1 aligns across 9 bases. The CDR3 is 19 amino acids. The germline gives CDR1 LNHDA, CDR2 SQIVND (reference sequence). V gave up 4 bases and J gave up 6 bases; unmatched junction bases: 19. Looking up the rest from reference TRBV19 and TRBJ1-5 gives the full variable domain: DGGITQSPKYLFRKEGQNVTLSCEQNLNHDAMYWYRQDPGQGLRLIYYSQIVNDFQKGDIAEGYSVSREKKESFPLTVTSAQKNPTAFYLCASSRPRDREYSGPQPQHFGDGTRLSIL.

The rearrangement links TRBV28 to TRBJ1-5; the D is unclear. V lost 5 bases, J lost 3 bases, and 23 bases lay in between. Germline loops: CDR1 MDHEN, CDR2 SYDVKM. The CDR3 totals 18 residues. Here the CDR3 reads CASSRTRVSGLFNQPQHF. Here the CDR3 DNA reads TGTGCCAGCAGTCGTACGAGGGTGAGTGGGCTGTTCAATCAGCCCCAGCATTTT.

This sequence joins TRBV4-1 and TRBJ1-4; 7 nucleotides line up with TRBD1. Germline V gene lookup returns CDR1 MGHRA and CDR2 YSYEKL. V shed 6 bases, J shed 5 bases, and the junction held 9 bases outside the gene matches. The CDR3 consists of 15 residues. For the CDR3, the DNA is TGCGCCAGCAGTCAGGTTCAGGGGGGAAATGAAAAACTGTTTTTT. Amino acids: CASSQVQGGNEKLFF.

This clone was recorded a few times. V gene TRBV5-5 combines with J gene TRBJ1-6, with D unclear. The germline V and J ends were trimmed by 0 bases and 0 bases, with 13 bases remaining between them. The CDR3 is 18 residues long. Germline V CDR1 and CDR2: SGHKS, YYEKEE (reference sequence). This chain's CDR3 is CASSLEPLASSYNSPLHF. Written as DNA, the CDR3 is TGTGCCAGCAGCTTGGAGCCCCTAGCTAGCTCCTATAATTCACCCCTCCACTTT.

CDR3 sequence reads: CASSVGGSHPDTQYF. CDR3 nucleotide sequence: TGTGCCAGCAGCGTAGGCGGGAGTCACCCAGATACGCAGTATTTT. The J gene is TRBJ2-3, the V gene TRBV9, with 7 bases identical to TRBD2. The V segment lost 0 bases and the J segment 4 bases; nucleotides outside the gene matches: 5. The germline V gene encodes CDR1 SGDLS and CDR2 YYNGEE. The CDR3 spans 15 residues.

The chain combines TRBV6-1 with TRBJ1-5, with 8 bases that match TRBD1. Germline trimming cut 7 bases from V and 4 bases from J; bases unmatched to any gene: 9. CDR3 length: 15 residues. CDR1 is MNHNS, CDR2 SASEGT, per germline. CDR3 sequence (DNA): TGTGCCAGCAATTTGATGGGACAGGTAAATCAGCCCCAGCATTTT. Amino acids: CASNLMGQVNQPQHF.

This rearrangement joins TRBV5-1 to TRBJ2-1; D might be TRBD1 (6 bases). The CDR3 totals 16 residues. Germline CDR1 reads SGHRS; CDR2 reads YFSETQ. V gave up 2 bases and J gave up 0 bases, with 12 bases separating them. The CDR3 loop is CASSFRTARSYNEQFF. The CDR3 DNA follows: TGCGCCAGCAGCTTTCGGACAGCCCGCTCCTACAATGAGCAGTTCTTC.

The chain employs TRBV10-1 and TRBJ2-2; no reliable D call. Germline CDR1 is WNHNN and CDR2 is SYGVQD (reference sequence). V was clipped by 5 bases and J by 8 bases, with 15 bases between them. The CDR3 is 14 residues long. CDR3 protein: CASSKLPRIGELFF. The CDR3 DNA reads TGCGCCAGCAGTAAACTACCTAGGATTGGGGAGCTGTTTTTT.

The V gene is TRBV7-8, the J gene TRBJ1-1; 8 bases match TRBD1. Germline lookup yields CDR1 SGHVS and CDR2 FQNEAQ. The CDR3 is 19 residues long. V shed 5 bases, J shed 4 bases, and the junction held 21 bases outside the gene matches. CDR3 sequence (DNA): TGTGCCAGCAGCCCCAGAAAATTTTTTCCAGGGGGCCATGGCACTGAAGCTTTCTTT. Protein: CASSPRKFFPGGHGTEAFF.

V and J are TRBV27 and TRBJ2-1, with 9 bases lining up with TRBD1. Germline V gene sequence: CDR1 MNHEY, CDR2 SMNVEV (reference sequence). This CDR3 has 16 residues. Trimming at V came to 1 base and at J to 6 bases, leaving 7 bases not matched to a gene. This CDR3 reads CASSLWAGQGPNEQFF. The CDR3 coding sequence is TGTGCCAGCAGTTTATGGGCGGGACAGGGCCCCAATGAGCAGTTCTTC.

J is TRBJ1-1 and V is TRBV7-8; 7 bases are shared with TRBD1. Germline CDR1 reads SGHVS; CDR2 reads FQNEAQ. V gave up 0 bases and J gave up 7 bases; unmatched junction bases: 5. The CDR3 contains 14 residues. Here the CDR3 DNA reads TGTGCCAGCAGCTTAGCGGGGACAGCGATTGAAGCTTTCTTT. Its translation: CASSLAGTAIEAFF.

This clone was counted only a few times. The genes are TRBV2 and TRBJ2-6; 11 positions match TRBD1. This CDR3 is 18 amino acids long. V was clipped by 8 bases and J by 2 bases; unmatched bases: 11. Germline assignment: CDR1 SNHLY and CDR2 FYNNEI. CDR3 bases: TGTGCCAGCGCTATGTTTCCGGGACAGGGGGCTGGGGCCAACGTCCTGACTTTC. The encoded protein is CASAMFPGQGAGANVLTF.

The genes are TRBV7-2 and TRBJ2-7; a weak D match, TRBD1 (5 bases). Germline lookup yields CDR1 SGHTA and CDR2 FQGNSA. CDR3 length equals 14 residues. V shed 5 bases and J shed 3 bases, with 14 bases lying between them. CDR3 residues: CASSQGGSVYEQYF. CDR3 in DNA: TGTGCCAGCAGCCAGGGCGGCAGTGTCTACGAGCAGTACTTC.

V usage is TRBV5-4 and J usage is TRBJ2-5; TRBD2 matches 13 bases. V trimming: 3 bases; J trimming: 5 bases; junction bases outside the gene matches: 4. The CDR3 is 15 residues long. The germline V gene has CDR1 SGHNT and CDR2 YYREEE (reference sequence). The CDR3 sequence: CASSSQTSGRETQYF. In nucleotides, the CDR3 is TGTGCCAGCAGCTCGCAGACTAGCGGGAGGGAGACCCAGTACTTC.

This sequence joins TRBV14 and TRBJ1-1, with D possibly TRBD1 on 6 matching bases. With 3 bases removed from V and 4 bases from J, the gap between germline ends came to 9 bases. This CDR3 region has 13 residues. The germline V gene has CDR1 SGHDN and CDR2 FVKESK. DNA of the CDR3: TGTGCCAGCAGCCAGCGAGGGGGCACTGAAGCTTTCTTT. It translates to CASSQRGGTEAFF.

This chain joins TRBV19 and TRBJ2-3, with D perhaps TRBD1 (5 bases). Between the trimmed V and J ends, which lost 9 bases and 3 bases, there was a span of 16 bases. Per the germline V gene, CDR1 is LNHDA and CDR2 is SQIVND (reference sequence). The CDR3 extends over 14 amino acids. The CDR3, as DNA: TGTGCCAGCTCTAGGGGATTCCGGACAGATACGCAGTATTTT. It encodes CASSRGFRTDTQYF.

This chain connects TRBV6-1 to TRBJ1-3, with TRBD1 matching 9 bases. Germline loops: CDR1 MNHNS, CDR2 SASEGT. The trim removed 2 bases at V and 5 bases at J, leaving 10 bases unmatched. The length of the CDR3 is 17 residues. The CDR3 nucleotides read TGTGCCAGCAGTGAACACAGGGGGCGTAGGGCCCGAAACACCATATATTTT. Protein: CASSEHRGRRARNTIYF.

CDR3 in amino acids: CASSAVAGAGTGELFF. The CDR3 DNA sequence: TGTGCCAGCAGCGCTGTTGCAGGGGCGGGCACCGGGGAGCTGTTTTTT. V usage is TRBV7-2 and J usage is TRBJ2-2; D may be TRBD1 (6 bases). The CDR3 spans 16 residues. Germline V gene lookup returns CDR1 SGHTA and CDR2 FQGNSA. V was trimmed by 5 bases and J by 4 bases, leaving 17 bases between them.

The CDR3 DNA follows: TGTGCCAGCAGCTTGGTGGGCAGGGGTGGCACAGATACGCAGTATTTT. This codes for CASSLVGRGGTDTQYF. This chain connects TRBV5-6 to TRBJ2-3, with D tentatively TRBD1 (6 bases). There are 16 residues in the CDR3. Trimming left V 0 bases short and J 1 base short, with 12 bases between. Germline V gene data show CDR1 as SGHDT and CDR2 as YYEEEE.

This chain links TRBV19 with TRBJ1-5; D not resolved. The CDR3 has 15 amino acids. V was clipped by 5 bases and J by 1 base, with 12 bases between them. The germline CDR1 and CDR2 sequences are LNHDA and SQIVND (reference sequence). The CDR3 spells CASSLGLESNQPQHF. The CDR3 DNA is TGTGCCAGTAGTCTGGGCCTGGAAAGCAATCAGCCCCAGCATTTT.

The chain has TRBV10-3 and TRBJ2-1, with 14 bases fitting TRBD2. Germline V gives CDR1 ENHRY, CDR2 SYGVKD. Trimming cost V 2 bases and J 9 bases; bases outside gene matches: 0. The CDR3 has 14 amino acids. This chain's CDR3 is CAISEGTSGSEQFF. In DNA, the CDR3 is TGTGCCATCAGTGAGGGGACTAGCGGGAGTGAGCAGTTCTTC.

The table lists this clone with a count of one. The chain joins TRBV27 to TRBJ2-1; maybe TRBD2 (6 bases). The CDR3 is 14 amino acids. V dropped 8 bases and J dropped 3 bases, with 14 bases sitting between them. The germline V gene has CDR1 MNHEY and CDR2 SMNVEV (reference sequence). CDR3: CASGPGLNYNEQFF. The CDR3 DNA reads as TGTGCCAGCGGTCCGGGACTCAACTACAATGAGCAGTTCTTC.

The J gene is TRBJ1-2, the V gene TRBV5-1, with TRBD1 matching over 8 bases. The CDR3 consists of 14 residues. Germline V CDR1 and CDR2: SGHRS, YFSETQ. V lost 8 bases and J lost 7; bases outside the gene matches: 13. The CDR3 DNA is TGCGCCAGTCATGATCAGGGGGCGCCCCGTGGCTACACCTTC. Translating gives CASHDQGAPRGYTF. Based on the CDR3 plus reference TRBV5-1 and TRBJ1-2, the full variable domain is KAGVTQTPRYLIKTRGQQVTLSCSPISGHRSVSWYQQTPGQGLQFLFEYFSETQRNKGNFPGRFSGRQFSNSRSEMNVSTLELGDSALYLCASHDQGAPRGYTFGSGTRLTVV.

The chain combines TRBV28 with TRBJ1-2, with D uncertain. The CDR3 loop spans 13 amino acids. Germline V lookup: CDR1 MDHEN, CDR2 SYDVKM. Deletions cut 4 bases from V and 1 base from J, with 7 bases between. CDR3 sequence reads: CASSSEFNYGYTF. CDR3 in DNA: TGTGCCAGCAGTTCGGAGTTTAACTATGGCTACACCTTC.